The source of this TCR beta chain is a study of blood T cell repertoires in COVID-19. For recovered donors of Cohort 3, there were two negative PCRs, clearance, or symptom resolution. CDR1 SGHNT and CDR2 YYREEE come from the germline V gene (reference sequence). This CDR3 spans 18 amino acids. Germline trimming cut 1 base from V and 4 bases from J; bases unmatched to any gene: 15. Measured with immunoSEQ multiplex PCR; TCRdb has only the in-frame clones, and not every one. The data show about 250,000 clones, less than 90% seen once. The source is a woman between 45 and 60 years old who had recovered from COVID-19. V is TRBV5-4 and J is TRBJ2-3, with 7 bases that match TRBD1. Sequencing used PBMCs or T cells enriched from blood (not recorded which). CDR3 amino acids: CASSLRGRGALRADTQYF. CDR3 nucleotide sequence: TGTGCCAGCAGCTTGAGGGGGCGAGGGGCCCTCCGTGCAGATACGCAGTATTTT.